What follows are 32 T cell receptor beta chains derived from one specimen sequenced in a study of Ad26.COV2.S vaccination and SARS-CoV-2 variants. Sample treatment: around 19 received Ad26.COV2.S at low or high dose, single or two shots; about five received placebo; per-sample allocation not given. Day 63 after the first injection of vaccine or placebo was the sampling time. Only in-frame clones appear in the TCRdb table, and some are missing; sequencing was by immunoSEQ multiplex PCR. The sample lists 400,000 to 450,000 clones, about 90% occurring once. The source material was peripheral blood, sampled in a trial of Ad26.COV2.S vaccine versus placebo. All receptors derive from a person aged 18 to 65 who received the Ad26.COV2.S COVID-19 vaccine or a placebo.

This CDR3 is CASGYLTGGTEAFF. CDR3 in DNA: TGTGCTAGTGGTTACCTAACAGGGGGAACTGAAGCTTTCTTT. This chain links TRBV12-5 with TRBJ1-1; 8 nucleotides line up with TRBD1. Trimming removed 4 bases from V and 5 bases from J; junction bases left unmatched: 6. CDR1 and CDR2 (germline): LGHNT, FRNRAP. The CDR3 sequence is 14 residues long.

The V and J genes are TRBV10-1 and TRBJ2-4; 7 bases are a match to TRBD2. The CDR3 is 17 residues long. Germline V gene sequence: CDR1 WNHNN, CDR2 SYGVQD (reference sequence). Trimming took 2 bases from V and 11 from J; bases not matched to a gene: 18. The CDR3 nucleotides are TGCGCCAGCAGTGAGCGGGGGGAAACACCTCCACTACACTTTCAGTACTTC. Residues: CASSERGETPPLHFQYF.

The chain is built from TRBV4-3 and TRBJ2-1; D perhaps matches TRBD2 (6 bases). Trimming removed 0 bases at V and 4 bases at J, with 7 bases between. CDR1 and CDR2 (germline): LGHNA, YSLEER. The CDR3 has 14 amino acids. CDR3 DNA sequence: TGCGCCAGCAGCCAAGATGGGACTTACAATGAGCAGTTCTTC. It translates to CASSQDGTYNEQFF.

The V call is TRBV3-1 (or the pseudogene TRBV3-2), the J call TRBJ2-5, with D maybe TRBD2 (6 bases). V lost 4 bases to trimming and J lost 9 bases, with 12 bases between them. CDR3 length: 12 residues. Germline V lookup: CDR1 LGHDT, CDR2 YNNKEL (reference sequence). CDR3 in amino acids: CASSLPRGSQYF. For the CDR3, the DNA is TGTGCCAGCAGCCTCCCCCGGGGGTCCCAGTACTTC.

V usage is TRBV19 and J usage is TRBJ2-7; a weak D match, TRBD1 (6 bases). Germline V gives CDR1 LNHDA, CDR2 SQIVND (reference sequence). CDR3 length: 14 amino acids. Trimming pared 4 bases from V and 2 bases from J, leaving 12 bases between. CDR3 nucleotides: TGTGCCAGTAGTAACACAGGGTTACCCTACGAGCAGTACTTC. Residues: CASSNTGLPYEQYF.

This clone came up a few times. The V gene is TRBV19, the J gene TRBJ1-5; no reliable D call. Germline-derived CDR1 and CDR2 are LNHDA and SQIVND (reference sequence). The CDR3 has 15 residues. The V end lost 2 bases, the J end lost 6 bases, and 14 bases lay between the germline ends. This chain's CDR3 is CASSIRGGSRQPQHF. CDR3 coding DNA: TGTGCCAGTAGTATACGCGGAGGGTCCCGTCAGCCCCAGCATTTT.

In DNA, the CDR3 is TGTGCCAGCAGCTTATTGGGTTTCTACGAGCAGTACTTC. Amino acids: CASSLLGFYEQYF. The genes are TRBV7-2 and TRBJ2-7; the D is unclear. CDR3 length equals 13 residues. With 2 bases removed from V and 3 bases from J, the gap between germline ends came to 8 bases. Germline V lookup: CDR1 SGHTA, CDR2 FQGNSA.

This rearrangement joins TRBV12-5 to TRBJ2-2, with 10 bases matching TRBD1. The CDR3 sequence is 16 residues long. Trimming removed 3 bases from V and 0 bases from J; junction bases left unmatched: 1. Per germline, CDR1 LGHNT and CDR2 FRNRAP. The CDR3 DNA reads as TGTGCTAGTGGTTTTGGGACAGGGGCGAACACCGGGGAGCTGTTTTTT. This sequence encodes CASGFGTGANTGELFF.

This sequence joins TRBV12-3 or TRBV12-4 and TRBJ1-1; perhaps TRBD1 as D (5 bases). The CDR3 extends over 12 amino acids. V shed 6 bases and J shed 11 bases, with 16 bases lying between them. The CDR3 nucleotides are TGTGCCAGCAGCCCGGGACGGGTTGGGGCTTTCTTT. Translating gives CASSPGRVGAFF.

This chain links TRBV7-6 with TRBJ2-5, with 9 bases fitting TRBD2. V gave up 4 bases and J gave up 5 bases; unmatched junction bases: 8. This CDR3 is built from 15 residues. The germline V gene has CDR1 SGHVS and CDR2 FNYEAQ. CDR3 nucleotide sequence: TGTGCCAGCAGCTCTCGGGCGGGGGGGCCGGAGACCCAGTACTTC. Amino acids: CASSSRAGGPETQYF. Complete variable domain (other parts from reference TRBV7-6 and TRBJ2-5): GAGVSQSPRYKVTKRGQDVALRCDPISGHVSLYWYRQALGQGPEFLTYFNYEAQQDKSGLPNDRFSAERPEGSISTLTIQRTEQRDSAMYRCASSSRAGGPETQYFGPGTRLLVL.

The chain links TRBV19 to TRBJ2-3, with TRBD2 matching 7 bases. Germline loops: CDR1 LNHDA, CDR2 SQIVND (reference sequence). The CDR3 is 16 amino acids. Trimming removed 4 bases from V and 4 bases from J; junction bases left unmatched: 11. CDR3 in amino acids: CASSTPAGGWSDTQYF. The CDR3 DNA reads TGTGCCAGTAGTACCCCGGCCGGGGGGTGGTCAGATACGCAGTATTTT.

CDR3 in DNA: TGTGCCAGCAGCTTGGTGGGACAGGGTTTTGAAAAACTGTTTTTT. It yields the protein CASSLVGQGFEKLFF. V is TRBV5-6 and J is TRBJ1-4; TRBD1 aligns across 9 bases. The germline V gene has CDR1 SGHDT and CDR2 YYEEEE. The trim removed 0 bases at V and 7 bases at J, leaving 4 bases unmatched. CDR3 length: 15 amino acids. Complete variable domain (other parts from reference TRBV5-6 and TRBJ1-4): DAGVTQSPTHLIKTRGQQVTLRCSPKSGHDTVSWYQQALGQGPQFIFQYYEEEERQRGNFPDRFSGHQFPNYSSELNVNALLLGDSALYLCASSLVGQGFEKLFFGSGTQLSVL.

The rearrangement joins TRBV5-4 to TRBJ2-3; tentatively, D is TRBD1 (7 bases). Looked up from germline, CDR1 is SGHNT and CDR2 is YYREEE (reference sequence). The CDR3 is 17 residues long. The germline V and J ends were trimmed by 0 bases and 3 bases, with 17 bases remaining between them. CDR3 sequence reads: CASSLAGGQGETDTQYF. As DNA, the CDR3 is TGTGCCAGCAGCTTGGCTGGGGGGCAGGGGGAGACAGATACGCAGTATTTT.

The V gene is TRBV5-4, the J gene TRBJ2-7, with 10 bases fitting TRBD1. The trim removed 0 bases at V and 9 bases at J, leaving 12 bases unmatched. This CDR3 has 16 residues. CDR1 SGHNT and CDR2 YYREEE come from the germline V gene (reference sequence). CDR3 amino acids: CASSLAGQGGWQVQYF. The CDR3 DNA follows: TGTGCCAGCAGCTTGGCCGGACAGGGGGGCTGGCAGGTGCAGTACTTC.

The chain has TRBV11-2 and TRBJ1-1; 7 bases fit TRBD1. Per germline, CDR1 SGHAT and CDR2 FQNNGV. The CDR3 totals 14 residues. V lost 7 bases, J lost 5 bases, and 10 bases stayed unmatched. The CDR3 loop is CASKNPGQLTEAFF. The CDR3 DNA sequence: TGTGCCAGCAAAAACCCGGGACAGTTAACTGAAGCTTTCTTT.

The chain links TRBV2 to TRBJ2-3; TRBD1 is a possible D gene (6 bases). The CDR3 loop spans 13 amino acids. Trimming pared 11 bases from V and 4 bases from J, leaving 16 bases between. CDR1 SNHLY and CDR2 FYNNEI come from the germline V gene. The CDR3 here is CAEGQGPSDTQYF. The CDR3 coding sequence is TGTGCCGAGGGGCAGGGGCCATCAGATACGCAGTATTTT.

V and J are TRBV9 and TRBJ1-1; 11 nucleotides align to TRBD1. Trimming at V came to 0 bases and at J to 10 bases, leaving 5 bases not matched to a gene. This CDR3 is 14 amino acids long. The germline V gene encodes CDR1 SGDLS and CDR2 YYNGEE. The CDR3 reads CASSVGTGGYGAFF. DNA of the CDR3: TGTGCCAGCAGCGTAGGGACAGGGGGCTATGGAGCTTTCTTT.

The chain couples TRBV10-3 to TRBJ2-5, with 15 bases aligning to TRBD2. After removal of 6 bases from V and 5 bases from J, the junction contained 10 bases not matched to a gene. CDR3 length equals 17 residues. Germline values: CDR1 ENHRY, CDR2 SYGVKD. This CDR3 is CAISQEGLAGGPETQYF. The CDR3 DNA follows: TGTGCCATCAGCCAAGAAGGACTAGCGGGGGGGCCCGAGACCCAGTACTTC.

V and J are TRBV27 and TRBJ2-1, with D tentatively TRBD1 or TRBD2 (7 bases each). Trimming took 1 base from V and 6 from J, leaving 13 bases between them. The CDR3 length is 15 residues. Per the germline V gene, CDR1 is MNHEY and CDR2 is SMNVEV (reference sequence). CDR3 DNA sequence: TGTGCCAGCAGTTTATACAGGGGACTATCCAATGAGCAGTTCTTC. Encoded protein: CASSLYRGLSNEQFF.

The chain has TRBV5-1 and TRBJ2-1, with 12 bases matching TRBD2. CDR3 length: 15 amino acids. Germline assignment: CDR1 SGHRS and CDR2 YFSETQ. Trimming at V came to 4 bases and at J to 6 bases, leaving 5 bases not matched to a gene. The CDR3 spells CASSAGLAGPNEQFF. The CDR3 DNA follows: TGCGCCAGCAGCGCGGGACTAGCGGGCCCCAATGAGCAGTTCTTC.

The chain employs TRBV5-4 and TRBJ1-1; 8 nucleotides match TRBD1. The germline V gene encodes CDR1 SGHNT and CDR2 YYREEE (reference sequence). The CDR3 extends over 16 amino acids. The J segment lost 1 base and the V segment lost 4 bases, leaving 9 bases of the junction unmatched. The CDR3 reads CASSSPGTGGNTEAFF. In nucleotides, the CDR3 is TGTGCCAGCAGCAGCCCAGGGACAGGCGGGAACACTGAAGCTTTCTTT.

The chain combines TRBV4-3 with TRBJ2-3, with TRBD2 matching 11 bases. Germline V lookup: CDR1 LGHNA, CDR2 YSLEER. J gave up 0 bases and V 2 bases, and 7 bases lay outside the gene matches. CDR3 length equals 18 residues. CDR3 amino acids: CASSQRILAGGSTDTQYF. DNA of the CDR3: TGCGCCAGCAGCCAAAGAATTCTAGCGGGGGGAAGCACAGATACGCAGTATTTT.

DNA for the CDR3: TGTGCCAGCAGCTTAGGTCCACAGGGGTACTACGAGCAGTACTTC. Its translation: CASSLGPQGYYEQYF. V gene TRBV11-2 combines with J gene TRBJ2-7; TRBD1 aligns across 7 bases. Trimming at V came to 1 base and at J to 3 bases, leaving 6 bases not matched to a gene. The CDR3 consists of 15 residues. Germline CDR1 and CDR2: SGHAT and FQNNGV.

The genes are TRBV27 and TRBJ2-2; D is uncertain. The CDR3 sequence is 13 residues long. V was cut by 6 bases and J by 2 bases, with 7 bases left in between. Germline CDR1 MNHEY, CDR2 SMNVEV (reference sequence). The CDR3 bases are TGTGCCAGCAGGGGTTTTAACACCGGGGAGCTGTTTTTT. Amino acid sequence: CASRGFNTGELFF.

V gene TRBV9 combines with J gene TRBJ2-5; D is uncertain. Germline V gives CDR1 SGDLS, CDR2 YYNGEE. This CDR3 comprises 13 residues. Trimming removed 0 bases from V and 3 bases from J, with 6 bases in between. The CDR3 loop reads CASSVAREETQYF. The CDR3 nucleotides read TGTGCCAGCAGCGTAGCTCGGGAAGAGACCCAGTACTTC.

The V gene is TRBV11-2, the J gene TRBJ1-1; no clear D. CDR1 is SGHAT, CDR2 FQNNGV, per germline. With 1 base removed from V and 0 bases from J, the gap between germline ends came to 21 bases. The CDR3 is made up of 19 amino acids. The CDR3 spells CASSLALTSNSRMNTEAFF. CDR3 sequence (DNA): TGTGCCAGCAGCTTAGCGTTGACCTCTAACTCAAGAATGAACACTGAAGCTTTCTTT.

The chain carries TRBV5-1 and TRBJ2-5; D is perhaps TRBD1 or TRBD2 (5 bases each). CDR3 length: 16 amino acids. Trimming cost V 0 bases and J 2 bases, with 14 bases left between them. Germline V gene sequence: CDR1 SGHRS, CDR2 YFSETQ. For the CDR3, the DNA is TGCGCCAGCAGCTTGGCGGTGGGGGTAGGACAAGAGACCCAGTACTTC. Residues: CASSLAVGVGQETQYF. Complete variable domain (other parts from reference TRBV5-1 and TRBJ2-5): KAGVTQTPRYLIKTRGQQVTLSCSPISGHRSVSWYQQTPGQGLQFLFEYFSETQRNKGNFPGRFSGRQFSNSRSEMNVSTLELGDSALYLCASSLAVGVGQETQYFGPGTRLLVL.

V gene TRBV2 combines with J gene TRBJ1-2; D is perhaps TRBD1 (5 bases). The ends were cut back, 6 bases at V and 6 bases at J, with 14 bases in the middle. CDR3 length equals 13 residues. Germline lookup yields CDR1 SNHLY and CDR2 FYNNEI. As DNA, the CDR3 is TGTGCCAGCAGAACCCCCAGGGATGATGGCTACACCTTC. This gives the protein CASRTPRDDGYTF.

The genes are TRBV4-3 and TRBJ2-3; D ambiguous. The CDR3 totals 15 residues. V was pared by 0 bases and J by 0 bases, with 7 bases between. Germline V gives CDR1 LGHNA, CDR2 YSLEER. The CDR3 spells CASSQEGRSTDTQYF. The CDR3 coding sequence is TGCGCCAGCAGCCAAGAGGGCAGGAGCACAGATACGCAGTATTTT.

This chain uses TRBV4-3 with TRBJ2-7; 7 bases are a match to TRBD1. The CDR3 is 15 residues long. The germline V gene encodes CDR1 LGHNA and CDR2 YSLEER. V was pared by 1 base and J by 3 bases, with 6 bases of the junction left unmatched. The CDR3 coding sequence is TGCGCCAGCAGCCAAGTTCGGGACAGATTCTACGAGCAGTACTTC. It specifies CASSQVRDRFYEQYF.

The V call is TRBV4-3, the J call TRBJ2-3, with a weak D call TRBD1 (7 bases). Trimming shortened V by 0 bases and J by 3 bases, and 10 bases separated the two germline ends. This CDR3 is built from 15 residues. CDR1 and CDR2 (germline): LGHNA, YSLEER. Here the CDR3 DNA reads TGCGCCAGCAGCCAAGACAGGGGGGATACAGATACGCAGTATTTT. Translating gives CASSQDRGDTDTQYF.

The rearrangement joins TRBV5-4 to TRBJ2-1; a possible D gene is TRBD2 (5 bases). Germline loops: CDR1 SGHNT, CDR2 YYREEE (reference sequence). This CDR3 has 13 residues. V lost 3 bases to trimming and J lost 6 bases, with 10 bases between them. The DNA for the CDR3 is TGTGCCAGCAGCTGGCGGGCCTCCAATGAGCAGTTCTTC. It codes for CASSWRASNEQFF.